This TCR beta chain came from a study of neurological immune-mediated disorders. As for the cDNA, it was generated by 5'RACE with 10-nucleotide random UMIs. One entry per CDR3 protein results from TCRdb running MiXCR on the 5' RACE reads. The sample includes some 60,000 distinct CDR3 sequences, approximately 4% seen only once; the top ten take 2.5% to 4%. Where libraries were unsorted, they were derived from 2 million PBMCs stored at -80 degrees C. General study results and limits: Among 34 multiple sclerosis patients, 18 had repertoires that phylogenetic grouping placed in one related-CDR3 cluster, a possible signature. Expanded clones shared no CDR3 amino acid sequences across subjects, suggesting private repertoires in all groups.

Per germline, CDR1 DFQATT and CDR2 SNEGSKA (reference sequence). CDR3 size: 12 residues. This clonotype appeared many times. The antigen is not known. Sequence at one end of the junction differs from germline and may be a read error. The V and J genes are TRBV20-1 and TRBJ2-4; 7 bases are shared with TRBD1. This clonotype was sampled from a woman younger than 45 with multiple sclerosis. Sequencing was performed on PBMCs. CDR3 DNA sequence: TGCAGTGCTAGGGAAGGACAGGTTCTTTCGAACTTC. Translating gives CSAREGQVLSNF.